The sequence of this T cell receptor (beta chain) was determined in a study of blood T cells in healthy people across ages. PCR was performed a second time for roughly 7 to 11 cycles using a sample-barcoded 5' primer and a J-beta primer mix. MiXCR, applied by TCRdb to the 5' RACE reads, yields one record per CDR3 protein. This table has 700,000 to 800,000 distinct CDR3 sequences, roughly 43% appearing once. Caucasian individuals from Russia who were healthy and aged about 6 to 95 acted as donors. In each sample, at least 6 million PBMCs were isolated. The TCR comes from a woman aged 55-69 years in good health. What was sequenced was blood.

CDR3 nucleotides: TGTGCCAGCAGCGGGACTAGCATGTCAGATACGCAGTATTTT. Protein: CASSGTSMSDTQYF. The V call is TRBV5-6, the J call TRBJ2-3; 9 positions match TRBD2. Trimming cost V 4 bases and J 4 bases; bases outside gene matches: 4. The germline V gene encodes CDR1 SGHDT and CDR2 YYEEEE. The CDR3 consists of 14 residues.